One and the same sample provided the 11 T cell receptor beta chains below, sequenced in a study of patients and donors after allogeneic stem cell transplantation. In TCRdb, the RT-PCR reads were re-called with MiXCR into one record per CDR3 protein. Seen here are about a million distinct CDR3 sequences, roughly 18% observed once, and the top ten hold 5.5% to 6.5%. Sequences were obtained from blood, either unsorted or a sorted T cell fraction (not recorded which). These receptors all stem from a human donor who was either an allogeneic HSCT recipient or a stem cell or donor lymphocyte infusion donor (not recorded which). It is not recorded whose cells these are; they may come from a transplant donor.

The V gene is TRBV2, the J gene TRBJ1-1; no firm D call. The CDR3 sequence is 13 residues long. V was shortened by 7 bases and J by 1 base, with 10 bases between the two germline ends. In germline, CDR1 is SNHLY, CDR2 FYNNEI. The CDR3 DNA follows: TGTGCCAGCATTGGGCAGTCGAACACTGAAGCTTTCTTT. Protein product: CASIGQSNTEAFF.

The chain combines TRBV27 with TRBJ1-5; weak D call: TRBD1 (6 bases). The CDR3 loop spans 14 amino acids. V gave up 3 bases and J gave up 5 bases, with 11 bases separating them. CDR1 and CDR2 (germline): MNHEY, SMNVEV (reference sequence). CDR3 sequence reads: CASSFNGGDQPQHF. The DNA for the CDR3 is TGTGCCAGCAGTTTTAATGGGGGCGATCAGCCCCAGCATTTT.

Many counts were recorded for this clonotype. The chain combines TRBV20-1 with TRBJ2-3, with D tentatively TRBD2 (6 bases). CDR1 and CDR2 from the germline V gene are DFQATT and SNEGSKA (reference sequence). The CDR3 totals 14 residues. Trimming took off 2 bases at V and 3 bases at J, with 12 bases between the two ends. CDR3 sequence reads: CSARQTGATDTQYF. The CDR3 region has the DNA TGCAGTGCTAGACAGACGGGAGCTACAGATACGCAGTATTTT.

V usage is TRBV15 and J usage is TRBJ1-4; possibly TRBD1 for D (5 bases). The CDR3 has 13 amino acids. In germline, CDR1 is LNHNV, CDR2 YYDKDF (reference sequence). V dropped 8 bases and J dropped 6 bases, with 13 bases sitting between them. CDR3 sequence: CATLSREDEKLFF. In DNA, the CDR3 is TGTGCCACCCTCTCCAGGGAGGATGAAAAACTGTTTTTT.

The chain uses TRBV10-3 and TRBJ1-1; no definite D call. Per germline, CDR1 ENHRY and CDR2 SYGVKD. Trimming took 5 bases from V and 4 from J, leaving 8 bases between them. This CDR3 has 12 residues. The CDR3 sequence is CAISIVGTEAFF. Here the CDR3 DNA reads TGTGCCATCAGTATTGTGGGCACTGAAGCTTTCTTT.

At least ten counts were recorded for this clonotype. The rearrangement joins TRBV7-8 to TRBJ2-1, with D possibly TRBD2 on 5 matching bases. Trimming took 0 bases from V and 7 from J, leaving 10 bases between them. Germline CDR1 is SGHVS and CDR2 is FQNEAQ. The CDR3 loop spans 14 amino acids. In DNA form, the CDR3 reads TGTGCCAGCAGCTTAGCGCTGGTAGCGAATGAGCAGTTCTTC. This translates into CASSLALVANEQFF.

The J gene is TRBJ2-7, the V gene TRBV25-1; 8 nucleotides align to TRBD1. The ends lost 4 bases at V and 4 bases at J; junction bases unmatched: 12. CDR1 is MGHDK and CDR2 is SYGVNS in the germline V gene. This CDR3 comprises 16 residues. The CDR3 reads CASSAEGTGDRYEQYF. The DNA for the CDR3 is TGTGCCAGCAGTGCCGAGGGGACAGGCGATCGATACGAGCAGTACTTC.

The chain links TRBV15 to TRBJ2-2; D is uncertain. The V gene lost 0 bases and the J gene lost 7 bases, with 9 bases spanning the gap. CDR3 length equals 14 residues. Germline lookup yields CDR1 LNHNV and CDR2 YYDKDF (reference sequence). The CDR3 spells CATSRDPDFGELFF. CDR3 DNA: TGTGCCACCAGCAGAGATCCCGATTTCGGGGAGCTGTTTTTT.

This clonotype appeared a few times. The chain couples TRBV2 to TRBJ2-3, with 7 bases matching TRBD1. Trimming removed 6 bases from V and 2 bases from J; junction bases left unmatched: 8. From germline, CDR1 is SNHLY and CDR2 FYNNEI. The CDR3 loop spans 15 amino acids. The CDR3 nucleotides read TGTGCCAGCAGGACAGGGAGTTCATTCACAGATACGCAGTATTTT. Protein sequence: CASRTGSSFTDTQYF.

The V and J genes are TRBV19 and TRBJ1-2; D gene uncertain. The V end was cut by 1 base, the J end by 2 bases, with 8 bases between. The CDR3 runs 14 residues. The germline V gene encodes CDR1 LNHDA and CDR2 SQIVND (reference sequence). This CDR3 is CASSIVTQNYGYTF. The CDR3 DNA follows: TGTGCCAGTAGTATAGTAACACAGAACTATGGCTACACCTTC.

This clonotype turned up a few times. The genes are TRBV6-4 and TRBJ2-1; 7 bases are a match to TRBD2. The trim removed 5 bases at V and 0 bases at J, leaving 7 bases unmatched. The length of the CDR3 is 16 residues. The V gene's germline CDR1 is MRHNA and CDR2 SNTAGT. The CDR3 spells CASSSASGGSYNEQFF. CDR3 in DNA: TGTGCCAGCAGTTCCGCTAGCGGTGGCTCCTACAATGAGCAGTTCTTC.